The 2 T cell receptor beta chains presented below share a single source sample, sequenced in a study of cytomegalovirus exposure and HLA in healthy donors (dated by TCRdb to about 2017). The library was built by means of the immunoSEQ multiplex PCR assay. For the multiplex PCR, a mixture combining 60 forward primers for TCR Vbeta segments and 13 reverse primers for TCR Jbeta segments was used. In TCRdb, the immuneACCESS table is reduced to in-frame sequences with V and J assigned. These tables do not hold every clone; where another copy was compared, an unresolved V gene accounts for under half, and the others remain unexplained. The sample data list about 200,000 clones, and about 89% of these were observed just once. Around 1.4% of the sample belongs to the ten largest clones. Sample: PBMCs. Receptors were obtained from a man aged 25-45 years in good health and CMV-seronegative.

This clone was recorded a few times. J is TRBJ2-1 and V is TRBV28, with a weak D call TRBD2 (6 bases). Per the germline V gene, CDR1 is MDHEN and CDR2 is SYDVKM. V was trimmed by 3 bases and J by 9 bases, leaving 9 bases between them. The CDR3 runs 12 residues. CDR3 nucleotides: TGTGCCAGCAGTTTTCGGCGGGGTGAGCAGTTCTTC. Amino acid sequence: CASSFRRGEQFF. The whole variable domain, filled in from reference TRBV28 and TRBJ2-1, reads DVKVTQSSRYLVKRTGEKVFLECVQDMDHENMFWYRQDPGLGLRLIYFSYDVKMKEKGDIPEGYSVSREKKERFSLILESASTNQTSMYLCASSFRRGEQFFGPGTRLTVL.

CDR3 protein: CATSREGGAGTDTQYF. The DNA of the CDR3 is TGTGCCACCAGCAGAGAAGGGGGGGCAGGCACAGATACGCAGTATTTT. The V call is TRBV15, the J call TRBJ2-3; D perhaps matches TRBD2 (7 bases). This CDR3 has 16 amino acids. Germline CDR1 reads LNHNV; CDR2 reads YYDKDF (reference sequence). V lost 0 bases, J lost 1 base, and 11 bases lay in between. The variable domain in full, with the rest retrieved from reference TRBV15 and TRBJ2-3, is DAMVIQNPRYQVTQFGKPVTLSCSQTLNHNVMYWYQQKSSQAPKLLFHYYDKDFNNEADTPDNFQSRRPNTSFCFLDIRSPGLGDTAMYLCATSREGGAGTDTQYFGPGTRLTVL.